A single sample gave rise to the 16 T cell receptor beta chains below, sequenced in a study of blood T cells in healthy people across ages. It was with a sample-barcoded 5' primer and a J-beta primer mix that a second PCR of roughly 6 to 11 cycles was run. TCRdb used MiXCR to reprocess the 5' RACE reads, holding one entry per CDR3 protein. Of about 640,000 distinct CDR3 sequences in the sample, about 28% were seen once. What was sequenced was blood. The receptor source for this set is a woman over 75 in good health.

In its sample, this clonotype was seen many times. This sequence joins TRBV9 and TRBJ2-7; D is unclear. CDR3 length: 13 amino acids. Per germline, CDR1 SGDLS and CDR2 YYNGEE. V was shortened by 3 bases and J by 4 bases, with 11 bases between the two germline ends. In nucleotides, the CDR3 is TGTGCCAGCAGCGCCGGGCCCTGGTACGAGCAGTACTTC. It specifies CASSAGPWYEQYF. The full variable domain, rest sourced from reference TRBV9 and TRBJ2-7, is DSGVTQTPKHLITATGQRVTLRCSPRSGDLSVYWYQQSLDQGLQFLIQYYNGEERAKGNILERFSAQQFPDLHSELNLSSLELGDSALYFCASSAGPWYEQYFGPGTRLTVT.

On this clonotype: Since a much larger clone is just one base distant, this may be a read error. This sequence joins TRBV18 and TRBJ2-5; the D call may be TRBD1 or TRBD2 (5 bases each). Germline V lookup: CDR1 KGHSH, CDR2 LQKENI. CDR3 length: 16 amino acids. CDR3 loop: CASPPRTGTPGETQYF. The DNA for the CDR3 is TGTGCCAGCCCACCACGGACCGGGACCCCCGGGGAGACCCAGTACTTC.

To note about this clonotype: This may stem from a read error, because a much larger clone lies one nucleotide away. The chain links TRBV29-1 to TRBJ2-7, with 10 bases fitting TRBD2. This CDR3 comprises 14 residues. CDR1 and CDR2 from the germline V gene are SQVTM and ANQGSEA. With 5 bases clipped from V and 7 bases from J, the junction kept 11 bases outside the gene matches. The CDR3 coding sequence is TGCAGCGTTCGAACAGCGGGGGGGCGTAGTGAGCAGTACTTC. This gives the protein CSVRTAGGRSEQYF.

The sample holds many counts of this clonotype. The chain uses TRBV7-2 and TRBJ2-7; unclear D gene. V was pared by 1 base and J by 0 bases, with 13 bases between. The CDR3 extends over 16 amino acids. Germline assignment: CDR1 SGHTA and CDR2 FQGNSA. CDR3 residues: CASSLVGQDPSYEQYF. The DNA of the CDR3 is TGTGCCAGCAGCTTAGTCGGTCAGGATCCCTCCTACGAGCAGTACTTC.

CDR3 in amino acids: CSARTVRGLYGYTF. CDR3 sequence (DNA): TGCAGTGCTAGGACAGTGCGGGGACTCTATGGCTACACCTTC. This chain connects TRBV20-1 to TRBJ1-2; D perhaps matches TRBD1 (5 bases). V was trimmed by 3 bases and J by 4 bases, leaving 15 bases between them. CDR1 and CDR2 from the germline V gene are DFQATT and SNEGSKA (reference sequence). The CDR3 totals 14 residues.

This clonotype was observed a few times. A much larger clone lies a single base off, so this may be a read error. CDR3 in DNA: TGCAGCGTTGAATTCGCAGGGGGCGAGGGGAACTATGGCTACACCTTC. Translating gives CSVEFAGGEGNYGYTF. The chain is built from TRBV29-1 and TRBJ1-2, with 8 bases that match TRBD1. This CDR3 is 16 amino acids long. Germline CDR1 reads SQVTM; CDR2 reads ANQGSEA. Trimming took 2 bases from V and 2 from J; bases not matched to a gene: 10.

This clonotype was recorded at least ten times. DNA for the CDR3: TGTGCCAGCTCCCCCATCAAAGAGACCCAGTACTTC. This translates into CASSPIKETQYF. The rearrangement uses TRBV18 and TRBJ2-5, with D unclear. Deletions cut 6 bases from V and 3 bases from J, with 8 bases between. The CDR3 spans 12 residues. Germline CDR1 reads KGHSH; CDR2 reads LQKENI.

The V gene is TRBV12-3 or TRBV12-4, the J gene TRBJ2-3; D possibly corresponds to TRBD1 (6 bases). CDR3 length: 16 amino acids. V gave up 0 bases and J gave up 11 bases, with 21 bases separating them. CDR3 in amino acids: CASSLAGSERQAVQYF. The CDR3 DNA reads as TGTGCCAGCAGTTTAGCGGGGAGCGAGAGACAGGCCGTGCAGTATTTT.

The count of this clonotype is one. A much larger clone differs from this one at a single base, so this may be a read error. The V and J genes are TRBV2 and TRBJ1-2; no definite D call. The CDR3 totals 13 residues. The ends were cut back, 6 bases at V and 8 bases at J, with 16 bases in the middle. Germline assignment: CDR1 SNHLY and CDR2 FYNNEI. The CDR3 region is CASRVTPAQGYTF. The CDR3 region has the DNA TGTGCCAGCAGGGTGACTCCGGCTCAAGGCTACACCTTC.

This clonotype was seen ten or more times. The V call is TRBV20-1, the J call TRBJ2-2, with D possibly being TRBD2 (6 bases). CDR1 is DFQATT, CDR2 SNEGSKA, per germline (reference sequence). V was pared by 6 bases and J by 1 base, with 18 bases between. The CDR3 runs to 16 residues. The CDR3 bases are TGCAGTGCCCGCGGAGGGAACGTCGTGAACACCGGGGAGCTGTTTTTT. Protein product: CSARGGNVVNTGELFF.

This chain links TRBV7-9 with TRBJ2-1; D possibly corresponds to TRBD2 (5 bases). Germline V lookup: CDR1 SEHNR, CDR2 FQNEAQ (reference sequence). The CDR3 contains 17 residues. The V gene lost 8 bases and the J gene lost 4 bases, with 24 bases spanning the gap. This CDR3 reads CASSTTRSASRYNEQFF. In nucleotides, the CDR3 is TGTGCCAGCTCAACAACCAGAAGTGCTAGCAGATACAATGAGCAGTTCTTC.

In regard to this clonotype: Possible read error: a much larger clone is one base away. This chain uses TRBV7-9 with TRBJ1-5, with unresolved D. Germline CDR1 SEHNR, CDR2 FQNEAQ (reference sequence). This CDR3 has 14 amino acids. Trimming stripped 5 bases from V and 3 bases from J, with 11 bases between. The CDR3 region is CASSRKSINQPQHF. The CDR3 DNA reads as TGTGCCAGCAGCCGTAAGAGTATCAATCAGCCCCAGCATTTT.

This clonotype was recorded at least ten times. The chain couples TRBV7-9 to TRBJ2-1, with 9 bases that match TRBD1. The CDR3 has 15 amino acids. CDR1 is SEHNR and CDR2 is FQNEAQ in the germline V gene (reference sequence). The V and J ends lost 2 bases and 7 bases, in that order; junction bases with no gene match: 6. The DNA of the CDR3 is TGTGCCAGCAGCTTATTCGGGACAGGGCTGAATGAGCAGTTCTTC. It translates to CASSLFGTGLNEQFF.

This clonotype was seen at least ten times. The CDR3 DNA sequence: TGCGCCAGCAGCCGCGGTGGACAGGGGAACACTGAAGCTTTCTTT. Its translation: CASSRGGQGNTEAFF. The chain employs TRBV4-3 and TRBJ1-1; 8 bases map to TRBD1. This CDR3 has 15 amino acids. Unmatched junction bases numbered 5, after V lost 4 bases and J lost 1 base. CDR1 and CDR2 (germline): LGHNA, YSLEER.

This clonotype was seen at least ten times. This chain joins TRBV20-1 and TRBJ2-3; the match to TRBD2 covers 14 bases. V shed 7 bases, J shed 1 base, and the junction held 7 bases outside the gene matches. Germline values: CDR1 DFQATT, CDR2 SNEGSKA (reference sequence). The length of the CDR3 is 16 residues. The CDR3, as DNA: TGCAGTGAGGGACTAGCGGGGGCCCACGGCACAGATACGCAGTATTTT. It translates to CSEGLAGAHGTDTQYF.

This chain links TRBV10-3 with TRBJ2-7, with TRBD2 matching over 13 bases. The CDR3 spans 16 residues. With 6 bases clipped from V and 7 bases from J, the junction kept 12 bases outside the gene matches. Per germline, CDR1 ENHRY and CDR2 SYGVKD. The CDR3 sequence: CAIRPLAGGSYNEQYF. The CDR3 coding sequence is TGTGCCATCAGGCCACTAGCGGGGGGGTCCTACAATGAGCAGTACTTC.